Below are 29 T cell receptor beta chains sequenced from a single sample in a study of blood T cell repertoires in COVID-19. The assay was immunoSEQ multiplex PCR, and TCRdb's table has in-frame clones only and misses some. This table has 130,000 to 150,000 clones, approximately 85% appearing once. Input material: peripheral blood. The receptors originated from a man aged 70 or older with acute or convalescent COVID-19.

The J gene is TRBJ1-2, the V gene TRBV5-1; TRBD1 matches 12 bases. Germline values: CDR1 SGHRS, CDR2 YFSETQ. The ends lost 4 bases at V and 0 bases at J; junction bases unmatched: 4. This CDR3 is 16 amino acids long. In DNA, the CDR3 is TGCGCCAGCAGCAGGGGACAGGGGGCGACTAACTATGGCTACACCTTC. This translates into CASSRGQGATNYGYTF.

V usage is TRBV6-1 and J usage is TRBJ1-5; D gene unclear. In germline, CDR1 is MNHNS, CDR2 SASEGT. Between the trimmed V and J ends, which lost 2 bases and 6 bases, there was a span of 11 bases. This CDR3 has 14 residues. CDR3 in DNA: TGTGCCAGCAGTGAAATCGGGGATATTCAGCCCCAGCATTTT. It encodes CASSEIGDIQPQHF.

This clone was observed once. This chain uses TRBV28 with TRBJ2-7, with 9 bases lining up with TRBD1. Trimming removed 2 bases from V and 5 bases from J; junction bases left unmatched: 4. The CDR3 covers 14 residues. Germline lookup yields CDR1 MDHEN and CDR2 SYDVKM. The DNA of the CDR3 is TGTGCCAGCAGTTTAGGACAGGGGCTAGACGAGCAGTACTTC. Its protein product is CASSLGQGLDEQYF.

This chain joins TRBV10-3 and TRBJ1-3; possible D gene TRBD1, 6 bases. V gave up 8 bases and J gave up 8 bases, with 22 bases separating them. This CDR3 is 15 amino acids long. CDR1 ENHRY and CDR2 SYGVKD come from the germline V gene. The CDR3 protein is CAIGQTGLLQDTIYF. CDR3 nucleotide sequence: TGTGCCATCGGTCAGACAGGCCTTCTTCAGGACACCATATATTTT.

CDR3 loop: CASSFFRGSVAGELFF. Here the CDR3 DNA reads TGTGCCAGCAGCTTTTTCAGGGGGTCCGTGGCCGGGGAGCTGTTTTTT. The V gene is TRBV11-2, the J gene TRBJ2-2; 7 bases map to TRBD1. Looked up from germline, CDR1 is SGHAT and CDR2 is FQNNGV. The V and J ends lost 3 bases and 6 bases, in that order; junction bases with no gene match: 10. This CDR3 contains 16 residues.

The chain carries TRBV15 and TRBJ1-2; 7 bases map to TRBD1. The CDR3 totals 15 residues. Germline V gives CDR1 LNHNV, CDR2 YYDKDF (reference sequence). Trimming cost V 0 bases and J 8 bases; bases outside gene matches: 9. The CDR3 spells CATSRDLGQFSGYTF. CDR3 in DNA: TGTGCCACCAGCAGAGATCTGGGACAGTTCTCCGGCTACACCTTC.

V is TRBV28 and J is TRBJ1-1; D might be TRBD1 (5 bases). The V gene lost 3 bases and the J gene lost 0 bases, with 11 bases spanning the gap. This CDR3 has 15 amino acids. Per germline, CDR1 MDHEN and CDR2 SYDVKM. The CDR3 DNA reads TGTGCCAGCAGTTTCGGGGGTAAGCTGAACACTGAAGCTTTCTTT. It yields the protein CASSFGGKLNTEAFF.

V and J are TRBV10-2 and TRBJ2-7, with D possibly TRBD1 on 5 matching bases. Germline-derived CDR1 and CDR2 are WSHSY and SAAADI. V lost 3 bases, J lost 6 bases, and 9 bases lay in between. The CDR3 runs to 12 residues. This CDR3 is CASSEGVSEQYF. CDR3 in DNA: TGCGCCAGCAGTGAAGGGGTCTCCGAGCAGTACTTC.

The CDR3 spells CASSLRGGYEQYF. In DNA, the CDR3 is TGTGCCAGCAGCCTACGTGGCGGCTACGAGCAGTACTTC. The chain links TRBV6-5 to TRBJ2-7; D not resolved. Trimming cost V 6 bases and J 3 bases, with 12 bases left between them. From germline, CDR1 is MNHEY and CDR2 SVGAGI. This CDR3 comprises 13 residues.

This clone was recorded once. J is TRBJ1-2 and V is TRBV19, with D unclear. The V end was cut by 2 bases, the J end by 0 bases, with 10 bases between. The germline V gene encodes CDR1 LNHDA and CDR2 SQIVND (reference sequence). The CDR3 has 15 amino acids. This CDR3 is CASSISPETNYGYTF. The CDR3 DNA sequence: TGTGCCAGTAGTATATCACCGGAGACTAACTATGGCTACACCTTC.

This clone was seen only a few times. This sequence joins TRBV3-1 (or the pseudogene TRBV3-2) and TRBJ1-3; D is perhaps TRBD1 (5 bases). This CDR3 comprises 15 residues. Germline CDR1 LGHDT, CDR2 YNNKEL (reference sequence). V lost 3 bases, J lost 2 bases, and 11 bases lay in between. The DNA of the CDR3 is TGTGCCAGCAGCCACGCAGGGCTTACTGGAAACACCATATATTTT. This gives the protein CASSHAGLTGNTIYF.

The chain couples TRBV6-6 to TRBJ1-3, with TRBD1 matching over 9 bases. The CDR3 totals 17 residues. The V gene end was trimmed by 5 bases and the J gene end by 6 bases; junction bases not matched to a gene: 14. The germline CDR1 and CDR2 sequences are MNHNY and SVGAGI (reference sequence). The CDR3 loop is CASSPGQGSVLENTIYF. The CDR3 DNA reads as TGTGCCAGCAGTCCCGGACAGGGGTCAGTTTTAGAAAACACCATATATTTT.

V usage is TRBV28 and J usage is TRBJ1-1; perhaps TRBD1 as D (5 bases). The CDR3 totals 14 residues. V was shortened by 5 bases and J by 4 bases, with 14 bases between the two germline ends. Germline V gene sequence: CDR1 MDHEN, CDR2 SYDVKM. CDR3 DNA sequence: TGTGCCAGCAGTCCCCCGGGGGGAAGCACTGAAGCTTTCTTT. This sequence encodes CASSPPGGSTEAFF.

This sequence joins TRBV3-1 (or the pseudogene TRBV3-2) and TRBJ1-4, with 8 bases aligning to TRBD1. CDR1 and CDR2 from the germline V gene are LGHDT and YNNKEL (reference sequence). V gave up 5 bases and J gave up 2 bases; unmatched junction bases: 7. The CDR3 has 16 residues. CDR3 in DNA: TGTGCCAGCAGCAGACAGGGGCTTGCGACTAATGAAAAACTGTTTTTT. This gives the protein CASSRQGLATNEKLFF.

The gene calls are TRBV4-2 and TRBJ2-7; the match to TRBD2 covers 16 bases. Germline V gene sequence: CDR1 LGHNA, CDR2 YNFKEQ. V shed 1 base and J 6 bases; nucleotides not matched to a gene: 3. The CDR3 runs 16 residues. CDR3 nucleotides: TGTGCCAGCAGCCAAGCGGGGACTAGCGGGAGGGGCGAGCAGTACTTC. Protein: CASSQAGTSGRGEQYF.

This chain connects TRBV3-1 (or the pseudogene TRBV3-2) to TRBJ1-2, with 7 nucleotides matching TRBD1. Germline values: CDR1 LGHDT, CDR2 YNNKEL (reference sequence). The CDR3 covers 15 residues. V shed 3 bases and J 3 bases; nucleotides not matched to a gene: 7. The CDR3 DNA is TGTGCCAGCAGCCAGAAAGGCACAGGGGACTATGGCTACACCTTC. Protein product: CASSQKGTGDYGYTF.

The CDR3 spells CASSFTGDRTEAFF. The CDR3, as DNA: TGTGCCAGCAGCTTCACGGGGGATAGGACTGAAGCTTTCTTT. The chain couples TRBV7-2 to TRBJ1-1, with a tentative D call TRBD1 (5 bases). Trimming took off 3 bases at V and 5 bases at J, with 13 bases between the two ends. The germline CDR1 and CDR2 sequences are SGHTA and FQGNSA. CDR3 length equals 14 residues.

In this sample, this clone turned up once. V usage is TRBV3-1 (or the pseudogene TRBV3-2) and J usage is TRBJ1-2; the match to TRBD1 covers 7 bases. Germline CDR1 and CDR2: LGHDT and YNNKEL (reference sequence). The ends lost 1 base at V and 3 bases at J; junction bases unmatched: 5. The CDR3 extends over 15 amino acids. CDR3 amino acids: CASSQASQGDYGYTF. In nucleotides, the CDR3 is TGTGCCAGCAGCCAAGCTTCCCAGGGGGACTATGGCTACACCTTC.

V gene TRBV6-5 combines with J gene TRBJ1-2, with 10 bases that match TRBD1. The CDR3 covers 15 residues. In germline, CDR1 is MNHEY, CDR2 SVGAGI. V shed 5 bases, J shed 2 bases, and the junction held 5 bases outside the gene matches. Here the CDR3 DNA reads TGTGCCAGCAGTAAGGGGACAGGGGCAAACTATGGCTACACCTTC. This encodes CASSKGTGANYGYTF.

This chain links TRBV25-1 with TRBJ2-3; maybe TRBD1 (6 bases). The CDR3 spans 15 residues. V shed 1 base and J shed 1 base, with 9 bases lying between them. The V gene's germline CDR1 is MGHDK and CDR2 SYGVNS. The CDR3 bases are TGTGCCAGCAGTGAATGGGACACTGGCACAGATACGCAGTATTTT. Its protein is CASSEWDTGTDTQYF.

This clone has more than one count but fewer than ten. This rearrangement joins TRBV13 to TRBJ1-1, with D hard to call. CDR1 PRHDT and CDR2 FYEKMQ come from the germline V gene (reference sequence). Trimming pared 8 bases from V and 6 bases from J, leaving 16 bases between. The CDR3 sequence is 13 residues long. Here the CDR3 DNA reads TGTGCCAGCTCTAACCGCCCAATTTCTGAAGCTTTCTTT. It is translated as CASSNRPISEAFF.

The V gene is TRBV3-1 (or the pseudogene TRBV3-2), the J gene TRBJ2-5; tentatively, D is TRBD1 (5 bases). The CDR3 runs 14 residues. V was shortened by 4 bases and J by 4 bases, with 13 bases between the two germline ends. Germline CDR1 LGHDT, CDR2 YNNKEL (reference sequence). The CDR3 DNA follows: TGTGCCAGCAGCCTCCAAAGGGGCGGAGAGACCCAGTACTTC. Amino acid sequence: CASSLQRGGETQYF.

The chain links TRBV6-5 to TRBJ1-4; 10 nucleotides align to TRBD1. Germline V gene lookup returns CDR1 MNHEY and CDR2 SVGAGI. This CDR3 is built from 14 residues. J was trimmed by 8 bases and V by 5 bases; bases with no gene match: 5. DNA of the CDR3: TGTGCCAGCAGTCCGACAGGGGGCAACGAAAAACTGTTTTTT. It encodes CASSPTGGNEKLFF.

The chain employs TRBV13 and TRBJ1-5, with D possibly matching TRBD1 (5 bases). The V gene's germline CDR1 is PRHDT and CDR2 FYEKMQ (reference sequence). This CDR3 spans 16 amino acids. V was pared by 5 bases and J by 6 bases, with 20 bases between. CDR3 in DNA: TGTGCCAGCAGCCAGAGGCGGCAGGGCGACGGTCAGCCCCAGCATTTT. This translates into CASSQRRQGDGQPQHF. Based on the CDR3 plus reference TRBV13 and TRBJ1-5, the full variable domain is AAGVIQSPRHLIKEKRETATLKCYPIPRHDTVYWYQQGPGQDPQFLISFYEKMQSDKGSIPDRFSAQQFSDYHSELNMSSLELGDSALYFCASSQRRQGDGQPQHFGDGTRLSIL.

This chain connects TRBV19 to TRBJ1-5, with no clear D. This CDR3 has 16 residues. V dropped 8 bases and J dropped 4 bases, with 21 bases sitting between them. CDR1 and CDR2 (germline): LNHDA, SQIVND (reference sequence). CDR3 in amino acids: CASSQSRVAGNQPQHF. For the CDR3, the DNA is TGTGCCAGTTCCCAGTCTAGGGTGGCGGGGAATCAGCCCCAGCATTTT. The entire variable domain, with the rest obtained from reference TRBV19 and TRBJ1-5, is as follows: DGGITQSPKYLFRKEGQNVTLSCEQNLNHDAMYWYRQDPGQGLRLIYYSQIVNDFQKGDIAEGYSVSREKKESFPLTVTSAQKNPTAFYLCASSQSRVAGNQPQHFGDGTRLSIL.

This rearrangement joins TRBV5-6 to TRBJ2-5; D is perhaps TRBD2 (5 bases). Germline V gene data show CDR1 as SGHDT and CDR2 as YYEEEE. V lost 4 bases and J 7 bases, leaving 14 bases between the germline ends. The CDR3 sequence is 13 residues long. CDR3 sequence reads: CASSTDSLGTQYF. CDR3 bases: TGTGCCAGCAGCACGGACTCACTTGGGACCCAGTACTTC. The variable domain in full, completed from reference TRBV5-6 and TRBJ2-5, reads DAGVTQSPTHLIKTRGQQVTLRCSPKSGHDTVSWYQQALGQGPQFIFQYYEEEERQRGNFPDRFSGHQFPNYSSELNVNALLLGDSALYLCASSTDSLGTQYFGPGTRLLVL.

This clone was counted once. The V call is TRBV6-5, the J call TRBJ1-6; no firm D call. Germline values: CDR1 MNHEY, CDR2 SVGAGI. With 6 bases removed from V and 0 bases from J, the gap between germline ends came to 9 bases. The CDR3 totals 15 residues. CDR3: CASSQWSSYNSPLHF. CDR3 in DNA: TGTGCCAGCAGCCAGTGGAGCTCCTATAATTCACCCCTCCACTTT.

This clone was observed a single time. This chain uses TRBV7-9 with TRBJ2-4; perhaps TRBD1 as D (6 bases). This CDR3 spans 16 amino acids. V was pared by 5 bases and J by 7 bases, with 21 bases between. Germline V gene sequence: CDR1 SEHNR, CDR2 FQNEAQ (reference sequence). The CDR3 sequence is CASSPGPDSWGNIQYF. The CDR3 DNA follows: TGTGCCAGCAGCCCAGGCCCGGACAGTTGGGGTAACATTCAGTACTTC.

The chain employs TRBV29-1 and TRBJ2-7; 7 nucleotides line up with TRBD1. The junction had 5 bases not matched to a gene; V was cut back by 6 bases and J by 0 bases. The CDR3 is 13 amino acids. The V gene's germline CDR1 is SQVTM and CDR2 ANQGSEA. CDR3 sequence (DNA): TGCAGCGTCCTTGACAGGGACTCCTACGAGCAGTACTTC. Translated: CSVLDRDSYEQYF.